This T cell receptor beta chain comes out of a study of T cells in Graves' hyperthyroidism and ophthalmopathy (dated by TCRdb to between 2017 and 2020). At the level of the whole study: Peripheral blood was sampled at the time of initial diagnosis, prior to any treatment. Whether ophthalmopathy could be predicted prospectively was tested in an independent validation cohort made up of approximately 19 hyperthyroidism patients plus 17 patients who later progressed to ophthalmopathy. To identify distinguishing TCR V-J signatures, a discovery cohort of 95 to 100 patients was used, comprising 43 with Graves' ophthalmopathy and around 60 with stable Graves' hyperthyroidism. Following sampling, methimazole starting at 30 mg daily was given to hyperthyroidism patients, and high-dose intravenous methylprednisolone was given to ophthalmopathy patients. According to the paper, TCR Vbeta CDR3 sequencing was carried out on 135 peripheral blood samples, which came from 40 to 45 ophthalmopathy, 70 to 80 hyperthyroidism and roughly 17 progressor patients. Thyroid tissue and blood T-cell repertoires from more than five Graves' hyperthyroidism patients were also compared in the study. For training and testing, the 100 or so patients in the discovery cohort were randomly divided in a 7:3 ratio.

Summary of the overall study and its limitations: Most expanded thyroid clonotypes (frequency above 0.001) were also detected in blood, suggesting blood repertoires may reflect thyroid immune responses. In validation, the model predicted progression to ophthalmopathy with 55% to 71% sensitivity and approximately 78% specificity, a median of around 6.6 months before onset. Sample size was not statistically predetermined, and investigators were not blinded to group allocation. Ophthalmopathy was separated from stable hyperthyroidism by a 13 V-J signature model, with about 86% sensitivity and about 81% specificity obtained in cross-validation and 80%/75% obtained in testing.

Inclusive of the bounding cysteine and phenylalanine, the CDR3 is 14 residues long. Only the CDR3 DNA is retained, 42 bases long and in frame from the first base. V is clipped by 4 bases and J by 4 bases, and the sequence between their germline boundaries is 13 bases long. Graves' hyperthyroidism was defined as stable when no progression to ophthalmopathy occurred over 18 months of follow-up. Hyperthyroidism patients were newly diagnosed, with disease duration under 2 months, and aged 18 to 65 years. Exclusion was applied to patients with uncontrolled infections, other autoimmune diseases, pregnancy or lactation. Diagnoses were established on the basis of clinical symptoms, serum thyroxine and TRAb, thyroid ultrasound, and orbital computed tomography. Ficoll-Paque density gradient centrifugation was used to isolate PBMCs from around 10 ml of fresh peripheral blood. Trizol reagent was used to extract total RNA, and RNA quality was then checked on an Agilent 2100 Bioanalyzer.

This clonotype showed up many times. It has no known antigen specificity. One base away there is no much larger clone; base qualities are not given. The TCR beta CDR3 regions were amplified from the RNA transcripts. A first-round RT-PCR of the TCR CDR3 used the HTBI primer set with the Qiagen OneStep RT-PCR kit. A second multiplex PCR round built the libraries, followed by size selection and purification. Paired-end sequencing of the libraries was performed with 100 bp reads on an Illumina HiSeq2000. The study's own analysis went as follows. SOAPnuke was used to process the raw data, removing reads that contained adapters or uncalled bases, had a mean Phred below 15, or lacked an exact match to the constant primer or identifier. High-quality paired reads were merged using COPE v1.2.5, and each unique nucleotide sequence was defined as a clonotype. MiTCR v1.1 was used to align the clonotypes against IMGT TRBV, TRBD and TRBJ reference segments. Only V-J combinations with frequency above 0.0001, covering 98% to 99.2% of repertoires, were analysed. A TCS score was defined as the ratio between F50 (clonal expansion) and ExV (chaos), using BLOSUM62-based TCRdist between CDR3 peptides within each V-J. Welch's t-statistics and random forest reduced some 510 V-J features to about 12, which were used in a naive Bayes classifier (R e1071). TCRdb handled the public reads itself, with Q25 trimming in fastp and clone calling in MiXCR, and kept productive beta chains. Each entry is one CDR3 protein sequence, shown with its most common DNA and genes. TCRdb's processing, not the authors' own work, is the source of the V and J calls. For this sample there are under 350,000 distinct CDR3 sequences; roughly 18% appear just once. The ten biggest clones cover approximately 49% of the sample.

Sequencing was carried out using blood. The source of this sequence is a woman between 45 and 60 years old with Graves' hyperthyroidism. Recombination joined TRBV12-3 or TRBV12-4 with TRBJ1-2; a tentative D call is TRBD1 (5 bases match). The nucleotides read TGTGCCAGCAGTTCCGGCAGGGAGGGCTATGGCTACACCTTC. This translates into CASSSGREGYGYTF.